The 26 T cell receptor beta chains given below trace back to one sample, sequenced in a study of early T cells in non-severe SARS-CoV-2 infection. TCRdb reprocessed the 5' RACE reads via MiXCR and lists one record per CDR3 protein. The top ten clones hold roughly 4% of a sample with more than 55,000 distinct CDR3 sequences, approximately 13% of them seen once. The specimen sequenced was whole blood. The receptors originated from an adult who was a healthcare worker with PCR-confirmed SARS-CoV-2 infection or an uninfected control (not recorded which).

This clonotype appeared many times. V is TRBV20-1 and J is TRBJ2-1; 13 bases align to TRBD2. The CDR3 has 17 amino acids. CDR1 and CDR2 from the germline V gene are DFQATT and SNEGSKA (reference sequence). V shed 1 base and J 2 bases; nucleotides not matched to a gene: 5. As DNA, the CDR3 is TGCAGTGCTAGAGGGGGGACTAGCGGGGACGCCTACAATGAGCAGTTCTTC. The encoded protein is CSARGGTSGDAYNEQFF.

This clonotype was counted a few times. The chain joins TRBV3-1 to TRBJ1-2; D gene unclear. Trimming removed 1 base at V and 9 bases at J, with 12 bases between. CDR3 length equals 13 residues. The germline CDR1 and CDR2 sequences are LGHDT and YNNKEL (reference sequence). For the CDR3, the DNA is TGTGCCAGCAGCCAAGGAAGTCTGCCTAGCTACACCTTC. Its protein is CASSQGSLPSYTF.

This clonotype came up many times. The chain couples TRBV7-6 to TRBJ2-5; D unclear. Germline CDR1 and CDR2: SGHVS and FNYEAQ. The CDR3 has 16 residues. Trimming took 0 bases from V and 2 from J, leaving 13 bases between them. CDR3 DNA: TGTGCCAGCAGCTTAGCGCAGTACCGAAAACAAGAGACCCAGTACTTC. Its translation: CASSLAQYRKQETQYF.

The chain carries TRBV6-1 and TRBJ2-7; 8 bases align to TRBD2. The trim removed 7 bases at V and 0 bases at J, leaving 8 bases unmatched. This CDR3 region has 15 residues. Germline V lookup: CDR1 MNHNS, CDR2 SASEGT. CDR3 nucleotide sequence: TGTGCCAGCACCTCCGTAGCGGGGAACTCCTACGAGCAGTACTTC. Protein: CASTSVAGNSYEQYF.

This clonotype counts as medium-sized. V and J are TRBV19 and TRBJ2-6, with no clear D. Per the germline V gene, CDR1 is LNHDA and CDR2 is SQIVND (reference sequence). This CDR3 is 17 amino acids long. V gave up 7 bases and J gave up 0 bases, with 16 bases separating them. The CDR3 loop reads CASTNSHILSGANVLTF. The CDR3 nucleotides are TGTGCCAGTACCAACAGTCACATACTCTCTGGGGCCAACGTCCTGACTTTC.

This clonotype was found many times. This rearrangement joins TRBV10-2 to TRBJ1-3; D gene ambiguous. This CDR3 is built from 12 residues. Germline V gives CDR1 WSHSY, CDR2 SAAADI. V was pared by 3 bases and J by 3 bases, with 3 bases between. The CDR3 region is CASSDNGNTIYF. The DNA of the CDR3 is TGCGCCAGCAGTGACAATGGAAACACCATATATTTT.

Note on this clonotype: One end of the junction varies from germline; a read error may be responsible. V and J are TRBV7-2 and TRBJ1-6, with a weak D call TRBD1 (5 bases). Germline V gene sequence: CDR1 SGHTA, CDR2 FQGNSA. The CDR3 sequence is 15 residues long. The CDR3 DNA reads as TGTGCCACCAGCTTAGACGGCCCAGGGAATTCACCCCTCCACTTT. It is translated as CATSLDGPGNSPLHF.

This clonotype was detected many times. The chain is built from TRBV3-1 and TRBJ2-2; the match to TRBD2 covers 8 bases. The CDR3 is 17 amino acids. V trimming: 0 bases; J trimming: 7 bases; junction bases outside the gene matches: 10. Germline values: CDR1 LGHDT, CDR2 YNNKEL (reference sequence). The CDR3 protein is CASSQDRGSGMVGELFF. The CDR3 DNA reads as TGTGCCAGCAGCCAAGATCGAGGTAGCGGGATGGTCGGGGAGCTGTTTTTT.

This clonotype turned up a few times. The chain is built from TRBV11-3 and TRBJ2-3; TRBD2 aligns across 13 bases. The germline gives CDR1 SGHNT, CDR2 YENEEA. This CDR3 spans 16 amino acids. V gave up 4 bases and J gave up 4 bases; unmatched junction bases: 5. This CDR3 is CASSWGTSGKADTQYF. In DNA, the CDR3 is TGTGCCAGCAGCTGGGGGACTAGCGGGAAAGCAGATACGCAGTATTTT.

This clonotype was observed at least ten times. The genes are TRBV9 and TRBJ2-5, with D perhaps TRBD1 or TRBD2 (5 bases each). The CDR3 has 17 residues. The ends were cut back, 4 bases at V and 4 bases at J, with 23 bases in the middle. Germline-derived CDR1 and CDR2 are SGDLS and YYNGEE. The CDR3 loop reads CASSPRGWLGVPETQYF. The CDR3 bases are TGTGCCAGCAGCCCGAGGGGTTGGCTAGGGGTTCCAGAGACCCAGTACTTC.

This clonotype was seen a few times. V is TRBV11-2 and J is TRBJ2-2, with D unresolved. The CDR3 spans 12 residues. V was cut by 4 bases and J by 8 bases, with 8 bases left in between. Germline-derived CDR1 and CDR2 are SGHAT and FQNNGV. CDR3 sequence (DNA): TGTGCCAGCAGCTCCATTGTGGGGGAGCTGTTTTTT. It translates to CASSSIVGELFF.

This clonotype has more than one count but fewer than ten. This chain uses TRBV4-1 with TRBJ2-5; D unclear. V dropped 0 bases and J dropped 2 bases, with 10 bases sitting between them. Germline CDR1 and CDR2: MGHRA and YSYEKL. The CDR3 spans 15 residues. This CDR3 reads CASSQDWRNQETQYF. The CDR3 DNA follows: TGCGCCAGCAGCCAAGACTGGCGGAATCAAGAGACCCAGTACTTC.

In its sample, this clonotype was seen a few times. The chain uses TRBV4-1 and TRBJ2-3, with TRBD2 matching 13 bases. CDR1 and CDR2 from the germline V gene are MGHRA and YSYEKL. The CDR3 totals 16 residues. Germline trimming cut 5 bases from V and 4 bases from J; bases unmatched to any gene: 6. In DNA form, the CDR3 reads TGCGCCAGCAGCGTAAGACTAGCGGGAGGCGCAGATACGCAGTATTTT. Residues: CASSVRLAGGADTQYF.

This clonotype has at least ten counts. The chain links TRBV6-2 or TRBV6-3 to TRBJ1-5, with D hard to call. Per germline, CDR1 MNHEY and CDR2 SVGEGT. This CDR3 region has 13 residues. V lost 2 bases and J lost 7, with 9 bases in between. In DNA, the CDR3 is TGTGCCAGCAGTTACCTAACCACCCAGCCCCAGCATTTT. Its translation: CASSYLTTQPQHF.

This clonotype has at least ten counts. The rearrangement joins TRBV9 to TRBJ2-3; 8 bases align to TRBD1. The CDR3 covers 17 residues. The V gene's germline CDR1 is SGDLS and CDR2 YYNGEE. Germline trimming cut 0 bases from V and 1 base from J; bases unmatched to any gene: 7. CDR3 sequence reads: CASSVDPGGGGTDTQYF. The CDR3 bases are TGTGCCAGCAGCGTAGATCCAGGGGGCGGAGGCACAGATACGCAGTATTTT.

For the CDR3, the DNA is TGTGCCAGCACCTCACTAGCGGCAGATACGCAGTATTTT. Translating it yields CASTSLAADTQYF. The V gene is TRBV7-2, the J gene TRBJ2-3; 8 bases fit TRBD2. Germline lookup yields CDR1 SGHTA and CDR2 FQGNSA. The CDR3 sequence is 13 residues long. The J segment lost 4 bases and the V segment lost 7 bases, leaving 4 bases of the junction unmatched.

This clonotype was detected a few times. This sequence joins TRBV6-1 and TRBJ1-2; D not certain. Between the trimmed V and J ends, which lost 7 bases and 2 bases, there was a span of 17 bases. The CDR3 consists of 15 residues. Germline V gene sequence: CDR1 MNHNS, CDR2 SASEGT. CDR3 sequence reads: CASTQHHGRNYGYTF. The CDR3 region has the DNA TGTGCCAGCACCCAGCATCACGGAAGGAACTATGGCTACACCTTC.

This clonotype was detected only a few times. V is TRBV11-3 and J is TRBJ2-2; weak D call: TRBD1 (5 bases). Germline lookup yields CDR1 SGHNT and CDR2 YENEEA. V gave up 5 bases and J gave up 5 bases, with 9 bases separating them. This CDR3 spans 13 amino acids. CDR3 in amino acids: CASSIRVTGELFF. The CDR3 DNA reads as TGTGCCAGCAGCATCAGGGTAACCGGGGAGCTGTTTTTT.

The rearrangement links TRBV29-1 to TRBJ2-3; TRBD1 agrees at 9 bases. Germline CDR1 reads SQVTM; CDR2 reads ANQGSEA. The CDR3 has 14 amino acids. Trimming cost V 5 bases and J 5 bases; bases outside gene matches: 8. CDR3 sequence: CSVNGQGPRDTQYF. CDR3 DNA: TGCAGCGTTAACGGACAGGGGCCCCGAGATACGCAGTATTTT.

This chain joins TRBV7-8 and TRBJ2-7, with a possible D match to TRBD1 (5 bases). The V and J ends lost 5 bases and 6 bases respectively, with 14 bases between them. The CDR3 contains 13 residues. Germline V gene lookup returns CDR1 SGHVS and CDR2 FQNEAQ. The CDR3 region has the DNA TGTGCCAGCAGCCCCACCCGGACACCCGAGCAGTACTTC. This encodes CASSPTRTPEQYF.

This clonotype was observed a few times. V usage is TRBV15 and J usage is TRBJ1-1; D might be TRBD1 (6 bases). This CDR3 contains 15 residues. Germline V CDR1 and CDR2: LNHNV, YYDKDF (reference sequence). Trimming removed 0 bases at V and 4 bases at J, with 12 bases between. The CDR3 loop is CATSREYSGATEAFF. Here the CDR3 DNA reads TGTGCCACCAGCAGAGAGTACTCAGGGGCCACTGAAGCTTTCTTT.

This clonotype appeared a few times. The CDR3 sequence is CASSQDLGRGQFF. Here the CDR3 DNA reads TGTGCCAGCAGCCAAGATCTGGGACGAGGGCAGTTCTTC. V gene TRBV5-6 combines with J gene TRBJ2-1; TRBD1 or TRBD2 may be the D gene (5 bases each). Trimming removed 4 bases at V and 12 bases at J, with 17 bases between. Germline V CDR1 and CDR2: SGHDT, YYEEEE. This CDR3 is built from 13 residues.

By frequency in the sample, this clonotype is medium-sized. In DNA form, the CDR3 reads TGCAGTGCAATCACAGGGGAGGTGTCGCCCCAGCATTTT. Its protein is CSAITGEVSPQHF. V gene TRBV20-1 combines with J gene TRBJ1-5; 7 bases agree with TRBD1. The CDR3 totals 13 residues. Germline values: CDR1 DFQATT, CDR2 SNEGSKA (reference sequence). J was trimmed by 9 bases and V by 6 bases; bases with no gene match: 11.

This chain links TRBV30 with TRBJ2-1; D may match TRBD1 or TRBD2 (6 bases each). Germline V gene lookup returns CDR1 GTSNPN and CDR2 SVGIG (reference sequence). Between the trimmed V and J ends, which lost 0 bases and 9 bases, there was a span of 9 bases. This CDR3 has 12 residues. CDR3 in DNA: TGTGCCTGGAGTGTTAGGGGGGCTGAGCAGTTCTTC. Amino acids: CAWSVRGAEQFF.

The V and J genes are TRBV20-1 and TRBJ1-5; possibly TRBD1 for D (6 bases). Per the germline V gene, CDR1 is DFQATT and CDR2 is SNEGSKA (reference sequence). The CDR3 contains 17 residues. The ends were cut back, 6 bases at V and 3 bases at J, with 24 bases in the middle. DNA for the CDR3: TGCAGTGCCATTTCCGGGACATCGAGTTACTACAATCAGCCCCAGCATTTT. It encodes CSAISGTSSYYNQPQHF.

With regard to this clonotype: Because the CDR3 is missing its conserved closing phenylalanine or tryptophan, this is likely a read error. CDR3 sequence: CASTSGASTDTQYL. CDR3 coding DNA: TGTGCCTCCACTTCTGGGGCTAGCACAGATACGCAGTATCTT. V gene TRBV30 combines with J gene TRBJ2-3, with D perhaps TRBD1 (5 bases). This CDR3 has 14 residues. From germline, CDR1 is GTSNPN and CDR2 SVGIG (reference sequence). Trimming removed 7 bases at V and 0 bases at J, with 14 bases between.